This T cell receptor (beta chain) came from a study of beta chain features in type 1 diabetes. V dropped 5 bases and J dropped 0 bases, with 7 bases sitting between them. The germline V gene has CDR1 SGHTA and CDR2 FQGTGA. This CDR3 region has 13 residues. All sorted populations exceeded 98% purity. TCRB transcripts that were expressed got sequenced, as all of the isolated RNA had been reverse transcribed. Measured with immunoSEQ multiplex PCR; TCRdb has only the in-frame clones, and not every one. The sample holds under 300,000 clones; roughly a quarter are singletons and the top ten take roughly 0.011%. The table lists this clone with a few counts. Its antigen is unknown. Study-wide points: Shortening of TCRB CDR3s, moderate but significant, appeared in all four CD4+ subsets of Type 1 diabetes patients. Compared with healthy donors, patients appeared to share more similar naive, central memory and regulatory TCRB repertoires. The analysis here could not establish whether HLA type shapes TCRB rearrangement.

The sequence was collected from a woman in her twenties or thirties with type 1 diabetes. This chain joins TRBV7-3 and TRBJ1-1; no clear D gene. Sequenced: naive CD4+ T cells from blood. CDR3 in DNA: TGTGCCAGCAGCCGTTACATGAACACTGAAGCTTTCTTT. Translated, it gives CASSRYMNTEAFF.